This record concerns one T cell receptor (beta chain) sequence. Its antigen is as yet unknown. These data belong to a study of T-cell memory formation after mild COVID-19. Study-level results: Day 15 to 85 contractors were CD4/CD8 balanced; later expanders leaned CD4+.

TCRdb passed the 5' RACE reads through MiXCR, listing each CDR3 protein once. This sample yields more than 300,000 distinct CDR3 sequences, of which roughly 20% are seen a single time; around 23% belongs to the top ten. Germline CDR1 reads SEHNR; CDR2 reads FQNEAQ (reference sequence). The V end was cut by 5 bases, the J end by 0 bases, with 16 bases between. CDR3 length equals 16 residues. This receptor was identified in a man aged 18 to 29 who had mild COVID-19 (a few samples of this study predate the infection). Cell type and time point are not known. The chain is built from TRBV7-9 and TRBJ1-1, with D maybe TRBD1 (5 bases). What was sequenced was PBMCs or a T cell subset sorted from them (not recorded which). Written as DNA, the CDR3 is TGTGCCAGCAGCCAGTTCGGGACGGTCATGAACACTGAAGCTTTCTTT. Translating it yields CASSQFGTVMNTEAFF.